This T cell receptor beta chain was captured in a study of technical replicates of blood from a handful of donors. The CDR3 consists of 16 residues. V trimming: 4 bases; J trimming: 5 bases; junction bases outside the gene matches: 14. Germline V gene sequence: CDR1 SGHRS, CDR2 YFSETQ. Using immunoSEQ multiplex PCR, the repertoire was profiled, and TCRdb retains in-frame clones only, with some absent. There are nearly 80,000 clones in the sample; 95% to 98% occur only once, and roughly 0.34% lies in the top ten. This clonotype originated in a human donor in good health. The rearrangement joins TRBV5-1 to TRBJ2-7; 8 bases map to TRBD1. The sample was T cells isolated from PBMCs. This chain's CDR3 is CASSLNRGTGTNEQYF. The CDR3 DNA reads as TGCGCCAGCAGCCTGAACCGCGGGACAGGTACCAACGAGCAGTACTTC.